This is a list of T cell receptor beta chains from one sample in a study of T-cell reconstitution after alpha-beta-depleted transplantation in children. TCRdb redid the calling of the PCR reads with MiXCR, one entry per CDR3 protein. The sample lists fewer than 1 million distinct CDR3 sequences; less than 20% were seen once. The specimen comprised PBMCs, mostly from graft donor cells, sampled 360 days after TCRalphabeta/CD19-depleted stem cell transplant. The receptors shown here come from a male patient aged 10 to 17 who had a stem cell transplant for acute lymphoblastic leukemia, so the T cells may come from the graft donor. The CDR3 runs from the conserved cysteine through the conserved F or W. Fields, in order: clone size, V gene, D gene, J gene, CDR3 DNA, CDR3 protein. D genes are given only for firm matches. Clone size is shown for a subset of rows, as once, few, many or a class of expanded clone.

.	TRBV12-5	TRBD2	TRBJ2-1	TGTGCTAGTGGTTTGTCTAGCGGACACTCCTACAATGAGCAGTTCTTC	CASGLSSGHSYNEQFF
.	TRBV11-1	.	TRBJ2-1	TGTGCCAGCAGCTTACATTTTCTTTGGAGAGGATTAGCTTACAATGAGCAGTTCTTC	CASSLHFLWRGLAYNEQFF
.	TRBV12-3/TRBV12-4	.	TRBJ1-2	TGTGCCAGCAGTTTTATGGCAGGTGGGCCCTTTAACTATGGCTACACCTTC	CASSFMAGGPFNYGYTF
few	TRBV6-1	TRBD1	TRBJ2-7	TGTGCCAGCAGTGACGGACAGGGGGGAATTCGGTACGAGCAGTACTTC	CASSDGQGGIRYEQYF
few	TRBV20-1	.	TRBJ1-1	TGCAGTGCTTACCGGGACGTGGGGCCTGAAGCTTTCTTT	CSAYRDVGPEAFF
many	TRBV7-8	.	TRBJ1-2	TGTGCCATCAGGGACTTTTATGGCTACACCTTC	CAIRDFYGYTF
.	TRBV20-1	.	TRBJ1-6	TGCAGTGCTAGTAACCGGGGTGGCAATTCACCCCTCCACTTT	CSASNRGGNSPLHF
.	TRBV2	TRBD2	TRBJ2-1	TGTGCCAGCAGGGGACTAGCGGGGGTGAGTGAGCAGTTCTTC	CASRGLAGVSEQFF
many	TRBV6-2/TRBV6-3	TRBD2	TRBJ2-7	TGTGCCAGCAGCCCCCTCGGGACTAGCGGGTCCACCTACGAGCAGTACTTC	CASSPLGTSGSTYEQYF
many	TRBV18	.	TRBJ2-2	TGCGCCAGCAGTCCCACTACCGGGGAGCTGTTTTTT	CASSPTTGELFF
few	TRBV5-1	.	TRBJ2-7	TGCGCCAGCAACTGGGGCAGTATGCTCCGCAGCTCCTACGAGCAGTACTTC	CASNWGSMLRSSYEQYF
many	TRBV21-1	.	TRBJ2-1	TGTGCCAGCAGCAAAGATCGGAGCCCGCTATACAATGAGCAGTTCTTC	CASSKDRSPLYNEQFF
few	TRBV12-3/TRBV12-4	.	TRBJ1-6	TGTGCCAGCAGCCGAGGCGGGACTCGACTTTCACCCCTCCACTTT	CASSRGGTRLSPLHF
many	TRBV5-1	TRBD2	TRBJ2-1	TGCGCCAGCACGATTGCTAGCGGGAGGAACAATGAGCAGTTCTTC	CASTIASGRNNEQFF
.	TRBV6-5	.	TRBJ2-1	TGTGCCAGCAGTTTAGCGGAAGTATACAATGAGCAGTTCTTC	CASSLAEVYNEQFF
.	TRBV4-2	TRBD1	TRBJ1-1	TGTGCCAGCAGCCTTAGGGACAGGGGAGTAGCTTTCTTT	CASSLRDRGVAFF
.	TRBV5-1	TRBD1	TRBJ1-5	TGCGCCAGCAGCTTGGTGACAGGGAACAATCAGCCCCAGCATTTT	CASSLVTGNNQPQHF
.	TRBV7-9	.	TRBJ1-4	TGTGCCAGCAGCTTAGAACCCAGGGCGAATGAAAAACTGTTTTTT	CASSLEPRANEKLFF
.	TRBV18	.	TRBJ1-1	TGTGCCAGCTCACCCACACTGGCGTCTGAAGCTTTCTTT	CASSPTLASEAFF
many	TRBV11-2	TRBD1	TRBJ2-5	TGTGCCAGCAGCTTACGCCGGACAGGGGGAGAGACCCAGTACTTC	CASSLRRTGGETQYF
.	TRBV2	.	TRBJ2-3	TGTGCCAGCAGTGAGCTGGGTAACGCAGATACGCAGTATTTT	CASSELGNADTQYF
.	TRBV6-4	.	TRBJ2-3	TGTGCCAGCAGTGACCTCCCGAACACAGATACGCAGTATTTT	CASSDLPNTDTQYF
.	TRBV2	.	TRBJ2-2	TGTGCCAGCAGTGTCGGCATAGCGTATAAAAGAACCGGGGAGCTGTTTTTT	CASSVGIAYKRTGELFF
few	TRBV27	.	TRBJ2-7	TGTGCCAGCAGTTTGCAACACAGGGTCATGGCACGCTACGAGCAGTACTTC	CASSLQHRVMARYEQYF
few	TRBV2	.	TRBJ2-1	TGTGCCAGCAGTGAAGTGGACCGAGGAATGAGGCAGTTCTTC	CASSEVDRGMRQFF
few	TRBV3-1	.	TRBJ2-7	TGTGCCAGCACCCTGGGGATAGGGCGGCTCGAGCAGTACTTC	CASTLGIGRLEQYF
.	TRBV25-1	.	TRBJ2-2	TGTGCCAGCAGTGAATATCCACAGGGGGAGCTGTTTTTT	CASSEYPQGELFF
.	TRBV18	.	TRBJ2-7	TGTGCCAGCTCAGTCCCTACTCCAAACGCGGGCGAGCAGTACTTC	CASSVPTPNAGEQYF
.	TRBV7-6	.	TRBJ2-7	TGTGCCAGCAGCCCACGGCCGCTCTACGAGCAGTACTTC	CASSPRPLYEQYF
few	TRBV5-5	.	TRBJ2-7	TGTGCCAGCCGACCACAGGGAAAGGGCTACGAGCAGTACTTC	CASRPQGKGYEQYF
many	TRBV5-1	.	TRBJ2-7	TGCGCCAGCAGGGACCTCAGGAGCTACGAGCAGTACTTC	CASRDLRSYEQYF
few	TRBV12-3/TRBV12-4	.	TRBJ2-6	TGTGCCAGCAGTTTAGTCGCTGGGGCGCCTGGGGCCAACGTCCTGACTTTC	CASSLVAGAPGANVLTF
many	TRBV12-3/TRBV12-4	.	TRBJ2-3	TGTGCCACGGGAAGCGGTACAGATACGCAGTATTTT	CATGSGTDTQYF
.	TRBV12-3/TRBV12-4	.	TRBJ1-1	TGTGCCAGCTCCGGGACATTCCTTCTGGGCACTGAAGCTTTCTTT	CASSGTFLLGTEAFF
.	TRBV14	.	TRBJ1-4	TGTGCCAGCAGCCAAGACCAACTTAATGAAAAACTGTTTTTT	CASSQDQLNEKLFF
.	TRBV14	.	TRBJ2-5	TGTGCCAGCAGCCAAGGACGGACAGTCCCTTACTTC	CASSQGRTVPYF
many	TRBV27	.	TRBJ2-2	TGTGCCAGCAGTTCTTACACAGGCCCAGCGAACACCGGGGAGCTGTTTTTT	CASSSYTGPANTGELFF